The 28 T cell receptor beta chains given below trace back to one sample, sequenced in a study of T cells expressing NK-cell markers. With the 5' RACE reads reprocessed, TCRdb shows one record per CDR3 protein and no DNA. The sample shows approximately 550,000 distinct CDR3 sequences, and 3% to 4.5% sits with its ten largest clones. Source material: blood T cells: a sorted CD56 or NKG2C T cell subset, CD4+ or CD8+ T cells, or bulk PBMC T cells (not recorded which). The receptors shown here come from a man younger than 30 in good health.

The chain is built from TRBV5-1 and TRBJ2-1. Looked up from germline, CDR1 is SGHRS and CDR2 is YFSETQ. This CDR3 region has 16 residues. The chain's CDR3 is CASSLGWSVLGDEQFF.

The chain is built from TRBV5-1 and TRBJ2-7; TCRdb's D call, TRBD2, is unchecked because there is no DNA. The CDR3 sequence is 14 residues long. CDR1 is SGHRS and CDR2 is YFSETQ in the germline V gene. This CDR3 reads CASSLTSGDYEQYF.

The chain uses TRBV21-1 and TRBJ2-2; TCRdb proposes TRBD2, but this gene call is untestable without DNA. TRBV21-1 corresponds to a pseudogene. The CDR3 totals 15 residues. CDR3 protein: CASRVWRGNTGELFF.

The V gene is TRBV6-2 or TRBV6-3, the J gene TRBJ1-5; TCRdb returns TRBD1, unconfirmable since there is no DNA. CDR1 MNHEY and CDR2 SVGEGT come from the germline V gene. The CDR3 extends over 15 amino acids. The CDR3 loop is CASSYPQGAWQPQHF.

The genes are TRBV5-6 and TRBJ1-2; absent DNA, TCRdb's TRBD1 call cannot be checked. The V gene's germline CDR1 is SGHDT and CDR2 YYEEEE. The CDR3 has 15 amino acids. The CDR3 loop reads CASSPPGRLLGGYTF.

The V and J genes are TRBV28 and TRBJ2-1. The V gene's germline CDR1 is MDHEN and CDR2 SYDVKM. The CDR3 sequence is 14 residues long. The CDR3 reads CASSFLRSVRSQFF.

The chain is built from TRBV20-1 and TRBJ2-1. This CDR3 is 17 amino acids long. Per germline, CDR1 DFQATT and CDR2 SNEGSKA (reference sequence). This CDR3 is CSARPSSAPYSYNEQFF.

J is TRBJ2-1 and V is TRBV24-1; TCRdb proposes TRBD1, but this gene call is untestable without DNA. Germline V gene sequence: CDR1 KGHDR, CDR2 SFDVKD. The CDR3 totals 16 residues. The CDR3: CATSDLGRDRADEQFF.

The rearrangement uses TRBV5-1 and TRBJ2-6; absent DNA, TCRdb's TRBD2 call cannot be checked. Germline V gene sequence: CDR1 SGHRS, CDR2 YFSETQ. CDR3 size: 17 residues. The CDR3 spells CASALGGSPSGANVLTF.

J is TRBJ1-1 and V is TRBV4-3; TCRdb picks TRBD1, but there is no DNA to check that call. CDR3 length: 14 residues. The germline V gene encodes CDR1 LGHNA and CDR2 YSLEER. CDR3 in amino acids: CASSQVIRGTEAFF.

CDR3 sequence reads: CSARSRTSGSVRTDTQYF. This sequence joins TRBV20-1 and TRBJ2-3; TCRdb picks TRBD2, but there is no DNA to check that call. The length of the CDR3 is 18 residues. In germline, CDR1 is DFQATT, CDR2 SNEGSKA (reference sequence).

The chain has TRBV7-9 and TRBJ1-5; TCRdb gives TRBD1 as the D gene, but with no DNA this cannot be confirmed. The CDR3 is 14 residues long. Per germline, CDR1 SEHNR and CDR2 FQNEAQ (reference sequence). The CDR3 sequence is CASSLGGASQPQHF.

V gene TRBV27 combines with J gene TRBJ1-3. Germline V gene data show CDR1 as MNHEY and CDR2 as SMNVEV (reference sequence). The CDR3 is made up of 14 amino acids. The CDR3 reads CASSGLSSGNTIYF.

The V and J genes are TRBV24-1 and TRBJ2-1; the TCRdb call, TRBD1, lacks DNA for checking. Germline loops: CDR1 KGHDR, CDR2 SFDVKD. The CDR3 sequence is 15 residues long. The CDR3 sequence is CATSDLVGGGDEQFF.

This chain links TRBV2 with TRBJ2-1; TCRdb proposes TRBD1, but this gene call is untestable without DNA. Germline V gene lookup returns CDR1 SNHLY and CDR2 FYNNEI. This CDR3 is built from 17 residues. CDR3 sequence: CASSLAIRGAPYNEQFF.

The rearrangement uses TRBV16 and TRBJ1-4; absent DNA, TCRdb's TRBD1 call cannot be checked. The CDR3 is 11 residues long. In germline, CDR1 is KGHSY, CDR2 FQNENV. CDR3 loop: CASSHEDRVFF. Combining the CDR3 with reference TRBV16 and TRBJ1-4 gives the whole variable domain GEEVAQTPKHLVRGEGQKAKLYCAPIKGHSYVFWYQQVLKNEFKFLISFQNENVFDETGMPKERFSAKCLPNSPCSLEIQATKLEDSAVYFCASSHEDRVFFGSGTQLSVL.

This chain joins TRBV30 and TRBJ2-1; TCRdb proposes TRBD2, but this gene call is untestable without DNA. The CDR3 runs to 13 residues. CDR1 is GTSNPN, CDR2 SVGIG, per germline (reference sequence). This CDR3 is CAWSAPGLREQFF.

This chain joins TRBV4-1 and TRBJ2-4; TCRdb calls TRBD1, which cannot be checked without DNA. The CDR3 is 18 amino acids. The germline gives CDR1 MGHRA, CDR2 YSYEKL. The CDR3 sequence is CASSQEGGESLAKNIQYF.

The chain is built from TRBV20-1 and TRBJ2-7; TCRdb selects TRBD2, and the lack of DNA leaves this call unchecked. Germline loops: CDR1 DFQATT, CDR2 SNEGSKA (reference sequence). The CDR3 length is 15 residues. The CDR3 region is CSANPGTSGFYEQYF.

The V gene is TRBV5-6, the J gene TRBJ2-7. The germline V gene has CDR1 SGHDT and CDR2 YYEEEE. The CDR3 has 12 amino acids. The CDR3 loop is CASSPGRDEQYF.

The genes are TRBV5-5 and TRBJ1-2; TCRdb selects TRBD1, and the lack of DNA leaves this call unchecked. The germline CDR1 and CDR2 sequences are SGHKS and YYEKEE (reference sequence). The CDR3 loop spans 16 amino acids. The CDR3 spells CASSLVGTVAGYGYTF.

The chain's CDR3 is CASSMNRGGGSPYNEQFF. The rearrangement joins TRBV5-4 to TRBJ2-1. The germline V gene has CDR1 SGHNT and CDR2 YYREEE (reference sequence). The CDR3 is made up of 18 amino acids.

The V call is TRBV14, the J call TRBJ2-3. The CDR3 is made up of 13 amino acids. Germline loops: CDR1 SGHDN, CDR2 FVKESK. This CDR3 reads CASSQDLTHTQYF.

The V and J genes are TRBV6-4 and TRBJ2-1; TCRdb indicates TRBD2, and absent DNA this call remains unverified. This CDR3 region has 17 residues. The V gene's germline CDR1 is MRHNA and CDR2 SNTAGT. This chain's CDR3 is CASSPGDSRSSYNEQFF.

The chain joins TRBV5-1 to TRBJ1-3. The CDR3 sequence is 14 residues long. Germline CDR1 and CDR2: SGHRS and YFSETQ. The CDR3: CASSLRSSGNTIYF.

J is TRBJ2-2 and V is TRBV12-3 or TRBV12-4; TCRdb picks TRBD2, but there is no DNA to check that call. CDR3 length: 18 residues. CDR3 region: CASSLAKLAGLNTGELFF.

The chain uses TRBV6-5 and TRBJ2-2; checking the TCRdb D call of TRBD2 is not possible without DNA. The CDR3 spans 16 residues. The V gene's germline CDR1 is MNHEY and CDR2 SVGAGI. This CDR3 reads CASRGWSGVDHGELFF.

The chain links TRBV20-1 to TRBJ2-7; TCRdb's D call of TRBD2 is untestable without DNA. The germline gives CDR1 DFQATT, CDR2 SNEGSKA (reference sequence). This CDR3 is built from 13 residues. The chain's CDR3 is CSASRTSSYEQYF.